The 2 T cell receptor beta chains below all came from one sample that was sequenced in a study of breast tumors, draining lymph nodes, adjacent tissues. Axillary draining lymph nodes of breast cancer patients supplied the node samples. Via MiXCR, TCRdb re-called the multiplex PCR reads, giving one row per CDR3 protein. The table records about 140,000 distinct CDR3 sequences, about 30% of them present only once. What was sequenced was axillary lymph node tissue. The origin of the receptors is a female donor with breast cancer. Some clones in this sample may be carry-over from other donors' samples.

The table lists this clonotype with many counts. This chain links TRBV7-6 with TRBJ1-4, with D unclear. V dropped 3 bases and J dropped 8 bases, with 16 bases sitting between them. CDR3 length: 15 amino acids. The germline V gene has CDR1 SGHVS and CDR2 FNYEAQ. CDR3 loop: CASSLNTPFQEKLFF. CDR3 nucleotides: TGTGCCAGCAGCTTGAACACCCCCTTCCAGGAAAAACTGTTTTTT.

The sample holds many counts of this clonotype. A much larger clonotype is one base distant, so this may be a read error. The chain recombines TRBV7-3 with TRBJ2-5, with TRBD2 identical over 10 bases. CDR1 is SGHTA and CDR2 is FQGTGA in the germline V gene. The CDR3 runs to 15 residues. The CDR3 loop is CASSLNSGGAQTQHF. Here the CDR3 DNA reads TGTGCCAGCAGCTTAAACAGCGGGGGGGCCCAGACCCAGCACTTC.